The subject of this entry is one T cell receptor (beta chain). Its target is unknown. This sample is drawn from a study of post-analysis software for immune sequencing data. The TCR beta cDNA libraries contained unique molecular identifiers. Out of roughly 0.85 to 11 million T cells, about 520,000 cDNA molecules were generated. Each CDR3 protein gets one entry after TCRdb re-called the PCR reads with MiXCR. The sample shows 150,000 to 200,000 distinct CDR3 sequences, 35% to 40% of them seen only once. Between the trimmed V and J ends, which lost 2 bases and 5 bases, there was a span of 9 bases. The CDR3 has 13 amino acids. Germline lookup yields CDR1 KGHDR and CDR2 SFDVKD. Findings and caveats of the study: Roughly 5 TRBV segments (TRBV5-6, TRBV5-1 and TRBV20-1 among them) occurred more frequently in patients than in controls. In multiple sclerosis, normalized Chao1 diversity was significantly below that of controls.

The sample in question was blood, obtained after autologous hematopoietic stem cell transplantation. The J gene is TRBJ2-7, the V gene TRBV24-1; D is unclear. The clonotype was recovered from a girl aged 10-17 years with multiple sclerosis. The CDR3 reads CATSDWEHNEQYF. For the CDR3, the DNA is TGTGCCACCAGTGATTGGGAACACAACGAGCAGTACTTC.